This TCR beta chain derives from a study of identifying expanded T cells in peripheral blood. Study-level findings and limits: Two-week clone count variance significantly increased as total template count grew.

As for this clone: The antigen remains undetermined.

Data came from immunoSEQ multiplex PCR; TCRdb stores just in-frame clones and leaves some out. The data contain 85,000 to 90,000 clones, approximately 83% of them singletons. During the collection period, no donor immune events like infections were recorded. The ends were cut back, 0 bases at V and 3 bases at J, with 14 bases in the middle. CDR3 length: 17 amino acids. Germline V gene data show CDR1 as KGHSH and CDR2 as LQKENI. Sequences were obtained from blood. The receptor's source is a person aged 18 to 70 in good health. The V gene is TRBV18, the J gene TRBJ2-2, with no clear D. The CDR3: CASSPPNPLMDTGELFF. The CDR3 nucleotides read TGTGCCAGCTCACCACCGAACCCCTTAATGGACACCGGGGAGCTGTTTTTT. Full variable domain (rest looked up from reference TRBV18 and TRBJ2-2): NAGVMQNPRHLVRRRGQEARLRCSPMKGHSHVYWYRQLPEEGLKFMVYLQKENIIDESGMPKERFSAEFPKEGPSILRIQQVVRGDSAAYFCASSPPNPLMDTGELFFGEGSRLTVL.